Below are 16 T cell receptor beta chains sequenced from a single sample in a study of cytomegalovirus exposure and HLA in healthy donors. Both 60 Vbeta primers and 13 Jbeta primers went into the PCR. Using immunoSEQ multiplex PCR, the repertoire was profiled, and TCRdb retains in-frame clones only, with some absent. The sample lists 150,000 to 200,000 clones, under 80% occurring once. Sequencing was done on a sample of PBMCs. All receptors derive from a human donor in good health.

This clone was found once. The chain links TRBV29-1 to TRBJ2-7, with 10 positions matching TRBD1. Looked up from germline, CDR1 is SQVTM and CDR2 is ANQGSEA. With 8 bases clipped from V and 5 bases from J, the junction kept 3 bases outside the gene matches. This CDR3 region has 11 residues. The DNA for the CDR3 is TGCAGCCTGGGACAGGGGAACGAGCAGTACTTC. Its protein is CSLGQGNEQYF.

The chain uses TRBV6-4 and TRBJ1-1, with TRBD1 as a possible D gene (5 bases). From germline, CDR1 is MRHNA and CDR2 SNTAGT. The CDR3 has 14 residues. Trimming shortened V by 5 bases and J by 3 bases, and 13 bases separated the two germline ends. The CDR3 loop reads CASSREWGHTEAFF. CDR3 DNA sequence: TGTGCCAGCAGTCGGGAGTGGGGACACACTGAAGCTTTCTTT.

The chain links TRBV28 to TRBJ1-2; maybe TRBD1 (6 bases). The CDR3 sequence is 13 residues long. V dropped 6 bases and J dropped 7 bases, with 15 bases sitting between them. The germline gives CDR1 MDHEN, CDR2 SYDVKM. The CDR3 reads CASRKQGVAGYTF. As DNA, the CDR3 is TGTGCCAGCAGGAAACAGGGTGTGGCTGGCTACACCTTC.

A few counts support this clone. The J gene is TRBJ2-1, the V gene TRBV7-6, with TRBD2 matching 8 bases. This CDR3 has 16 residues. Germline V CDR1 and CDR2: SGHVS, FNYEAQ. Trimming removed 5 bases from V and 4 bases from J; junction bases left unmatched: 10. DNA of the CDR3: TGTGCCAGCAGCACGGTAGCGGGGAGAGAGTACAATGAGCAGTTCTTC. It encodes CASSTVAGREYNEQFF. Variable domain in full (rest from reference TRBV7-6 and TRBJ2-1): GAGVSQSPRYKVTKRGQDVALRCDPISGHVSLYWYRQALGQGPEFLTYFNYEAQQDKSGLPNDRFSAERPEGSISTLTIQRTEQRDSAMYRCASSTVAGREYNEQFFGPGTRLTVL.

The chain uses TRBV7-9 and TRBJ1-1; D remains unclear. The CDR3 length is 12 residues. V lost 1 base and J 6 bases, leaving 6 bases between the germline ends. CDR1 and CDR2 from the germline V gene are SEHNR and FQNEAQ (reference sequence). The CDR3 DNA reads as TGTGCCAGCAGCTTAGGGGCGCCTGAAGCTTTCTTT. This sequence encodes CASSLGAPEAFF. Based on the CDR3 plus reference TRBV7-9 and TRBJ1-1, the full variable domain is DTGVSQNPRHKITKRGQNVTFRCDPISEHNRLYWYRQTLGQGPEFLTYFQNEAQLEKSRLLSDRFSAERPKGSFSTLEIQRTEQGDSAMYLCASSLGAPEAFFGQGTRLTVV.

The chain is built from TRBV5-5 and TRBJ1-5; D possibly corresponds to TRBD1 (6 bases). CDR3 length: 16 residues. Germline CDR1 and CDR2: SGHKS and YYEKEE (reference sequence). The ends were cut back, 2 bases at V and 3 bases at J, with 15 bases in the middle. CDR3 in amino acids: CASSFAEDRFNQPQHF. The DNA for the CDR3 is TGTGCCAGCAGCTTTGCGGAAGACAGGTTCAATCAGCCCCAGCATTTT.

The chain is built from TRBV5-1 and TRBJ2-2; D uncertain. Trimming took off 0 bases at V and 0 bases at J, with 6 bases between the two ends. Germline CDR1 SGHRS, CDR2 YFSETQ. CDR3 length: 15 residues. The CDR3, as DNA: TGCGCCAGCAGCTTGGATTTAACGAACACCGGGGAGCTGTTTTTT. As protein: CASSLDLTNTGELFF.

As to this clone: The sample has other DNA sequences that encode this CDR3 too. The chain combines TRBV19 with TRBJ1-1; D is uncertain. The germline V and J ends were trimmed by 5 bases and 1 base, with 8 bases remaining between them. Germline V gene sequence: CDR1 LNHDA, CDR2 SQIVND (reference sequence). There are 13 residues in the CDR3. CDR3 DNA sequence: TGTGCCAGTAGTCCACGGGGGAACACTGAAGCTTTCTTT. Protein product: CASSPRGNTEAFF.

The J gene is TRBJ2-3, the V gene TRBV5-4; possible D gene TRBD2, 6 bases. Trimming stripped 4 bases from V and 3 bases from J, with 9 bases between. This CDR3 is 13 amino acids long. The germline V gene encodes CDR1 SGHNT and CDR2 YYREEE (reference sequence). The DNA of the CDR3 is TGTGCCAGCAGCGGCGGGGAGACAGATACGCAGTATTTT. As protein: CASSGGETDTQYF.

The chain has TRBV5-4 and TRBJ2-3, with 7 bases fitting TRBD2. Germline CDR1 reads SGHNT; CDR2 reads YYREEE (reference sequence). Trimming removed 4 bases from V and 1 base from J; junction bases left unmatched: 6. This CDR3 has 15 amino acids. CDR3: CASSPASGRTDTQYF. In DNA, the CDR3 is TGTGCCAGCAGCCCGGCTAGCGGCCGCACAGATACGCAGTATTTT.

The chain has TRBV19 and TRBJ2-1; 10 bases align to TRBD1. The CDR3 has 14 amino acids. V trimming: 5 bases; J trimming: 15 bases; junction bases outside the gene matches: 13. The V gene's germline CDR1 is LNHDA and CDR2 SQIVND (reference sequence). The DNA of the CDR3 is TGTGCCAGTAGTGGGCGCGGGACAGGGGACCTAGCGTTCTTC. It codes for CASSGRGTGDLAFF. Based on the CDR3 plus reference TRBV19 and TRBJ2-1, the full variable domain is DGGITQSPKYLFRKEGQNVTLSCEQNLNHDAMYWYRQDPGQGLRLIYYSQIVNDFQKGDIAEGYSVSREKKESFPLTVTSAQKNPTAFYLCASSGRGTGDLAFFGPGTRLTVL.

V gene TRBV7-9 combines with J gene TRBJ2-7; D unclear. This CDR3 has 14 amino acids. V was clipped by 1 base and J by 0 bases, with 7 bases between them. Germline V CDR1 and CDR2: SEHNR, FQNEAQ (reference sequence). This chain's CDR3 is CASSLVASSYEQYF. The CDR3 DNA reads TGTGCCAGCAGCTTAGTGGCCAGCTCCTACGAGCAGTACTTC.

The CDR3 here is CASSDVPGYQETQYF. The CDR3 coding sequence is TGTGCCAGCAGTGATGTCCCAGGGTACCAAGAGACCCAGTACTTC. The chain employs TRBV6-1 and TRBJ2-5, with a weak D call TRBD1 (5 bases). The V gene's germline CDR1 is MNHNS and CDR2 SASEGT. V lost 3 bases to trimming and J lost 0 bases, with 11 bases between them. This CDR3 region has 15 residues.

The CDR3 DNA is TGTGCCAGCAGCTTGTTTCGCGGGCCTAACACTGAAGCTTTCTTT. Translated: CASSLFRGPNTEAFF. The chain uses TRBV5-6 and TRBJ1-1; the D is unclear. The germline V gene encodes CDR1 SGHDT and CDR2 YYEEEE. With 1 base removed from V and 2 bases from J, the gap between germline ends came to 12 bases. The CDR3 extends over 15 amino acids.

This chain connects TRBV5-8 to TRBJ2-3; TRBD2 matches 11 bases. This CDR3 is built from 17 residues. V lost 0 bases to trimming and J lost 5 bases; unmatched junction nucleotides: 8. CDR1 is SGHTS, CDR2 YDEGEE, per germline. DNA of the CDR3: TGTGCCAGCAGCTTGGCGGCTAGCGGGGGGCATAGAGATACGCAGTATTTT. Encoded protein: CASSLAASGGHRDTQYF.

The chain combines TRBV18 with TRBJ2-7; 7 bases align to TRBD1. Germline loops: CDR1 KGHSH, CDR2 LQKENI. Germline trimming cut 3 bases from V and 3 bases from J; bases unmatched to any gene: 8. CDR3 length: 15 residues. In DNA form, the CDR3 reads TGTGCCAGCTCACCTGGCCCGGCAGGGGGCTACGAGCAGTACTTC. Its translation is CASSPGPAGGYEQYF.